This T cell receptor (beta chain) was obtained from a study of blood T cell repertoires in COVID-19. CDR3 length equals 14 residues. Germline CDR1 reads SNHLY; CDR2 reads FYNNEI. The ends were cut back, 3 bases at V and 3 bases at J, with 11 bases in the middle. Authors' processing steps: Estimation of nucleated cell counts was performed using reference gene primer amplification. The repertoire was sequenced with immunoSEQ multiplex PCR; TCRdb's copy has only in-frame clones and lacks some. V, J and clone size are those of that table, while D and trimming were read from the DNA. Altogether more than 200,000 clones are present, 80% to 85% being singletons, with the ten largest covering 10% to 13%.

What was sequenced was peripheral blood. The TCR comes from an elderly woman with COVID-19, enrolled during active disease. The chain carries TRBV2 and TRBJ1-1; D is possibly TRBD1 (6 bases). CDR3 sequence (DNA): TGTGCCAGCAGTGAGGACCAGGGGCACACTGAAGCTTTCTTT. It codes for CASSEDQGHTEAFF.